This T cell receptor (beta chain) derives from a study of T-cell memory formation after mild COVID-19. V was pared by 7 bases and J by 9 bases, with 19 bases of the junction left unmatched. CDR1 DFQATT and CDR2 SNEGSKA come from the germline V gene (reference sequence). CDR3 size: 16 residues. TCRdb processed the 5' RACE reads anew with MiXCR; each CDR3 protein has one entry. The table records roughly 130,000 distinct CDR3 sequences, more than 15% of them present only once. This clonotype was obtained from an adult woman who had mild COVID-19 (a few samples of this study predate the infection). Cell type and time point are not known. The specimen was PBMCs or a T cell subset sorted from them (not recorded which). The chain combines TRBV20-1 with TRBJ2-1; 9 positions match TRBD2. CDR3: CSVGREGPGQFTEQFF. CDR3 nucleotides: TGCAGTGTAGGGCGGGAGGGCCCGGGTCAGTTCACTGAGCAGTTCTTC.